This T cell receptor (beta chain) was observed in a study of T cell changes during pregnancy in multiple sclerosis. The CDR3 runs to 13 residues. The germline V and J ends were trimmed by 4 bases and 4 bases, with 9 bases remaining between them. The germline V gene has CDR1 MNHEY and CDR2 SVGAGI. Measured with immunoSEQ multiplex PCR; TCRdb has only the in-frame clones, and not every one. The sample contains 75,000 to 100,000 clones, roughly 92% of which appear only once. The sample here was peripheral blood, taken after pregnancy. This TCR was sampled from a female donor with multiple sclerosis, enrolled in a pregnancy study. The chain employs TRBV6-5 and TRBJ2-3; perhaps TRBD2 as D (5 bases). The CDR3 coding sequence is TGTGCCAGCAGTTCGGACTCGGCAGATACGCAGTATTTT. Translated: CASSSDSADTQYF.